This T cell receptor beta chain was identified during a study of molecular identifiers for immune sequencing clone quantification (dated by TCRdb to 2017 to 2018). General notes on the study: In a replicate experiment, RNA from roughly 20,000 or 100,000 naive CD8 T cells was split into five aliquots, four of which were sequenced. This methods study used CD8 T cells to benchmark TCR RNA copy counting and molecular-identifier clustering-based TCR repertoire sequencing (MIDCIRS). Here is what the overall study found, with its caveats: Highly expanded clone sizes could be underestimated if identical TCR molecules share a barcode. Without barcode sub-clustering, chimeric consensus sequences inflated TCR diversity; chimeras reached as high as 47%. Modeling gave about 3 recovered TCR RNA copies per cell versus around 10 by digital PCR, implying 25% to 30% capture efficiency. Naive libraries contained spiked-in Jurkat TCR RNA (around eleven copies' worth), which is not part of the donor repertoire. Spiked-in Jurkat TCR RNA equal to a single cell's worth was reported to be detectable even within 1,100,000 naive CD8 T cells. In CMV-specific effector cells, clones with more than 20 RNA copies accounted for over 97% of molecules, whereas in naive cells such clones accounted for under 1%.

At least ten counts were recorded for this clonotype. The target of this receptor is not known. One base away there is no much larger clone; base qualities are not given. V is pruned by 5 bases and J by 5 bases, leaving 8 bases of the junction without a gene match. The CDR3 sequence holds 15 residues, the cysteine and phenylalanine included. Only the CDR3 part of the read is kept: 45 bases, read in frame from the first base. CDR1 and CDR2 are drawn from the germline V gene: MGHRA, YSYEKL. Library construction relied on PCR. The sequencer was an Illumina HiSeq 4000. Bulk TCR libraries were made following a previously described method, with the TCR primers given in Table S5. Total RNA was purified with the Qiagen AllPrep DNA/RNA kit. Before analysis, reads from multiple sequencing runs of the same library were pooled. The paper's processing steps were these. Only reads with exact TCR constant sequence were kept, trimmed to 150 nt, and grouped by their 12-nt molecular barcodes. Within each barcode group, reads were sub-clustered at a 15% Levenshtein threshold, and quality-weighted consensus sequences were built per RNA molecule. Non-functional sequences were excluded, and lower-count sequences lying one edit away from another sequence were also excluded. On the basis of fitting two negative binomial distributions, barcode sub-clusters with fewer than 20% of the maximum read count were discarded. TCRdb ran its own pipeline on the public reads, namely fastp trimming at Q25 and MiXCR clone calling, and kept in-frame beta chains. Every distinct CDR3 protein forms one entry, paired with its most common genes and DNA. Clone size and V and J calls follow TCRdb, not the original study. In this sample the table shows just under 65,000 distinct CDR3 sequences, around 19% of which occur a single time. 1.4% to 1.5% of the sample goes to the ten largest clones.

Libraries of naive CD8 T cells were built from anywhere between about 17,000 and 1,000,000 sorted cells, with 10%, 30% or 50% of the purified RNA used. On a BD FACSAria II, naive CD8 T cells were FACS-sorted as CD8+CD4-CCR7+CD45RA+ and collected into RLT Plus buffer. To test detection sensitivity, Jurkat RNA equal to 10 or so TCR copies was added to samples of roughly 17,000-1,100,000 naive CD8 T cells. Enrichment of CD8 T cells was done with RosetteSep CD8+ T Cell Enrichment Cocktail plus Ficoll-Paque, and ACK red cell lysis came afterward. The receptor's source is a human donor in good health. Some libraries in this study had Jurkat cell RNA spiked in. The sequenced sample consisted of naive CD8+ T cells from blood, with Jurkat cell RNA spiked in. The cell subset or site tag for this specimen amounts to: FACS-sorted CD8+CD4-CCR7+CD45RA+ naive T cells. The sequence joins TRBV4-1 to TRBJ1-1, with TRBD1 matching 10 junction bases. The CDR3 loop reads CASSLTGTGETEAFF. The nucleotide sequence reads as follows: TGCGCCAGCAGCTTAACCGGGACAGGGGAAACTGAAGCTTTCTTT.